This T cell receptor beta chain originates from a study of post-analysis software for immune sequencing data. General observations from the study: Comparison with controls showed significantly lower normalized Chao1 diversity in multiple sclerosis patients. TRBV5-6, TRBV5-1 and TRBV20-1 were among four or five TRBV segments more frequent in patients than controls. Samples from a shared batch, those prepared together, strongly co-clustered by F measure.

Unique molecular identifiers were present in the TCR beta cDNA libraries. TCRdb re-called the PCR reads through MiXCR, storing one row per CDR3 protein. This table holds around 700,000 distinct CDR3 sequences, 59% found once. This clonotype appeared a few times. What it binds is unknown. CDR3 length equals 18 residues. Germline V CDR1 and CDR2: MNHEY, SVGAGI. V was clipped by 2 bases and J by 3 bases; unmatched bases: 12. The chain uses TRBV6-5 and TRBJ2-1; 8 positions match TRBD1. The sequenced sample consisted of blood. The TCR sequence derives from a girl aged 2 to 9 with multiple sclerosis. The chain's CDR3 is CASSYGVGQGFFYNEQFF. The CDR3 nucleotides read TGTGCCAGCAGTTACGGCGTCGGACAGGGATTTTTCTACAATGAGCAGTTCTTC.